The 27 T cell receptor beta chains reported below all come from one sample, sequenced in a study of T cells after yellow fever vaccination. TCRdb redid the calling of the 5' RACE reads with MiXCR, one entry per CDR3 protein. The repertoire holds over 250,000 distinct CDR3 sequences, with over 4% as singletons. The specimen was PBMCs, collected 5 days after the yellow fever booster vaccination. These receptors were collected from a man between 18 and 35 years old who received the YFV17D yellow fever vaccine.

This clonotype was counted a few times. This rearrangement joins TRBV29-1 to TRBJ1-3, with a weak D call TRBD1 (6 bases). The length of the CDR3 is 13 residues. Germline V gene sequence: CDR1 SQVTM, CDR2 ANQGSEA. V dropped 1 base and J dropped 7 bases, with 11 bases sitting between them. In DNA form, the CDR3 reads TGCAGCGTTGAAGTCGGGGGGCTTAACACCATATATTTT. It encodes CSVEVGGLNTIYF.

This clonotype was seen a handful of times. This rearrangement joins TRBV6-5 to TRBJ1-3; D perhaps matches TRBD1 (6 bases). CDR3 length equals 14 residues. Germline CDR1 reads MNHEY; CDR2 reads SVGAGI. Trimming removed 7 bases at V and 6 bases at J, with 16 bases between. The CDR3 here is CASTDRSRANTIYF. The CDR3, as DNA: TGTGCCAGCACCGACAGGTCCCGGGCAAACACCATATATTTT.

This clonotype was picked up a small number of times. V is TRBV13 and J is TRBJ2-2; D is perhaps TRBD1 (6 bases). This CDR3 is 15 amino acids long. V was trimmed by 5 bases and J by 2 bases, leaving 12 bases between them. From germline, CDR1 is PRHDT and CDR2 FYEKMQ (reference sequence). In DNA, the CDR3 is TGTGCCAGCAGCGACCGGACAGTAAACACCGGGGAGCTGTTTTTT. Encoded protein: CASSDRTVNTGELFF.

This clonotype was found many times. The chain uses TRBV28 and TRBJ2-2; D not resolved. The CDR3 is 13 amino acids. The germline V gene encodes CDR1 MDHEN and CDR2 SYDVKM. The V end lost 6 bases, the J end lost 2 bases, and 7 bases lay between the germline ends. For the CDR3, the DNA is TGTGCCAGCAGGATAATTAACACCGGGGAGCTGTTTTTT. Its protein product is CASRIINTGELFF. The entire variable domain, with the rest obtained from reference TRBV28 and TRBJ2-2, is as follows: DVKVTQSSRYLVKRTGEKVFLECVQDMDHENMFWYRQDPGLGLRLIYFSYDVKMKEKGDIPEGYSVSREKKERFSLILESASTNQTSMYLCASRIINTGELFFGEGSRLTVL.

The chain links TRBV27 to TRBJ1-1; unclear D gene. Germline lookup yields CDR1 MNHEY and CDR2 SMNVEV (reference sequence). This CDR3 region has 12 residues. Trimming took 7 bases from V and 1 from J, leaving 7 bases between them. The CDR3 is CASKHPNTEAFF. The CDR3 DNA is TGTGCCAGCAAACATCCGAACACTGAAGCTTTCTTT.

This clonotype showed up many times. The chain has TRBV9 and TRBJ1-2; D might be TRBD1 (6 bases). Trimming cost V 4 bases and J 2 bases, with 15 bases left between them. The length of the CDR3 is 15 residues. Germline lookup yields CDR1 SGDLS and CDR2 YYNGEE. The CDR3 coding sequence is TGTGCCAGCAGCCCATCCCCAGGGGCCAACTATGGCTACACCTTC. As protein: CASSPSPGANYGYTF.

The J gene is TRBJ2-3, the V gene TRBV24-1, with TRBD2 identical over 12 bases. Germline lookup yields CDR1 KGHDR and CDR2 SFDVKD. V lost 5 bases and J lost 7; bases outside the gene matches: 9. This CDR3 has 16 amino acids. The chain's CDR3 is CATSGYLAGGWNTQYF. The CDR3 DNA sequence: TGTGCCACCAGTGGATATCTAGCGGGGGGGTGGAATACGCAGTATTTT.

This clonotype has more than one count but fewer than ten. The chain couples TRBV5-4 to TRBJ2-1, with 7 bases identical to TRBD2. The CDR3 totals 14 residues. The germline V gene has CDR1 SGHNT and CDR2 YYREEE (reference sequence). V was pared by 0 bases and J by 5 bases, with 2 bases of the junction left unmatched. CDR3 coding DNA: TGTGCCAGCAGCTTGGCCGCGGGGGACAATGAGCAGTTCTTC. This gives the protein CASSLAAGDNEQFF.

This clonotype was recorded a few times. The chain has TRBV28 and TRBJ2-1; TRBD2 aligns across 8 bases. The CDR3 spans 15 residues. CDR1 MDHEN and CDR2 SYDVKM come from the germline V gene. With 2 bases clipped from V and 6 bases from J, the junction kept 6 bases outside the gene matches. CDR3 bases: TGTGCCAGCAGTTTAGACGGGGGGGCCAGCAATGAGCAGTTCTTC. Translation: CASSLDGGASNEQFF. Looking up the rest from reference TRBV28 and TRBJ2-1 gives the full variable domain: DVKVTQSSRYLVKRTGEKVFLECVQDMDHENMFWYRQDPGLGLRLIYFSYDVKMKEKGDIPEGYSVSREKKERFSLILESASTNQTSMYLCASSLDGGASNEQFFGPGTRLTVL.

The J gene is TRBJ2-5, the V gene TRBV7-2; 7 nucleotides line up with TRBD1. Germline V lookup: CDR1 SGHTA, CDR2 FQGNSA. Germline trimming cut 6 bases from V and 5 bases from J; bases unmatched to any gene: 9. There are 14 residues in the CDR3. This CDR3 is CASRLRGRRETQYF. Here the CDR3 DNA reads TGTGCCAGCAGGTTAAGGGGGCGCAGGGAGACCCAGTACTTC.

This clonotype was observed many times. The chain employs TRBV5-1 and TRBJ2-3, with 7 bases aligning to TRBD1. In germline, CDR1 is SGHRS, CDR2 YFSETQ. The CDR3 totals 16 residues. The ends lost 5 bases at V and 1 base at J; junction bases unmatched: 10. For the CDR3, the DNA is TGCGCCAGCAGTCCCGACCCCGGGACAGGCACAGATACGCAGTATTTT. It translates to CASSPDPGTGTDTQYF.

Here the CDR3 DNA reads TGCGCCAGCAGCTTGGGAGGTCTAAGGGATCCCCAGTACTTC. This encodes CASSLGGLRDPQYF. V and J are TRBV5-1 and TRBJ2-5; D is ambiguous. This CDR3 has 14 residues. CDR1 and CDR2 (germline): SGHRS, YFSETQ. The ends were cut back, 0 bases at V and 9 bases at J, with 15 bases in the middle.

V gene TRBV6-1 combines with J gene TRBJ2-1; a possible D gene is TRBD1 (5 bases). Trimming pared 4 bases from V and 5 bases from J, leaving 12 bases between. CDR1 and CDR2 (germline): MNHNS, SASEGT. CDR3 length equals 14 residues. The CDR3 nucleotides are TGTGCCAGCAGTGGAGCAGGGCCAAACAATGAGCAGTTCTTC. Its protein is CASSGAGPNNEQFF.

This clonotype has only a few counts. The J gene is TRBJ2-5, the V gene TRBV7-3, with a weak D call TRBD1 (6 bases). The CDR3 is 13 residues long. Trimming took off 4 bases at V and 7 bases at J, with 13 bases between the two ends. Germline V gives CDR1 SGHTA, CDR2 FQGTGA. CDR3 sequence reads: CASSYGTSGTQYF. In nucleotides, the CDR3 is TGTGCCAGCAGCTACGGGACATCGGGGACCCAGTACTTC.

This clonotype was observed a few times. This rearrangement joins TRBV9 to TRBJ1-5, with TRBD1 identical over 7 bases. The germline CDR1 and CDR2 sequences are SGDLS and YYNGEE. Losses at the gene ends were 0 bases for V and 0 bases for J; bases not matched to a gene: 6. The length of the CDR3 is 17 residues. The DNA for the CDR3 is TGTGCCAGCAGCGTAGATATGCAGGGGGTTAGCAATCAGCCCCAGCATTTT. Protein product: CASSVDMQGVSNQPQHF.

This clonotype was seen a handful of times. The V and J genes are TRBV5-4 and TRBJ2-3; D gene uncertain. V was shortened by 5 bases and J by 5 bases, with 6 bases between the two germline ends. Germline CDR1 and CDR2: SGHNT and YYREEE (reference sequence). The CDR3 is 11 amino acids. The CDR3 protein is CASRILDTQYF. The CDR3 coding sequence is TGTGCCAGCAGGATTTTAGATACGCAGTATTTT.

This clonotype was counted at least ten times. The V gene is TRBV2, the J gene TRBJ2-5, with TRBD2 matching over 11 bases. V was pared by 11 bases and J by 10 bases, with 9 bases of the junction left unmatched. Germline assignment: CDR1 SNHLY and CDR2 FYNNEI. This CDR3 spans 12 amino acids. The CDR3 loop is CAGQTSGEDQYF. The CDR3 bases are TGTGCCGGTCAGACTAGCGGGGAGGACCAGTACTTC.

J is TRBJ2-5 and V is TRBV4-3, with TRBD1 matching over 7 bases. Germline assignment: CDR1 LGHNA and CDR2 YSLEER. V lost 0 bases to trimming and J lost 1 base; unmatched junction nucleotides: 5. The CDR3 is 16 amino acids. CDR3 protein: CASSQDTGVTQETQYF. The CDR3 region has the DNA TGCGCCAGCAGCCAAGACACAGGGGTTACCCAAGAGACCCAGTACTTC.

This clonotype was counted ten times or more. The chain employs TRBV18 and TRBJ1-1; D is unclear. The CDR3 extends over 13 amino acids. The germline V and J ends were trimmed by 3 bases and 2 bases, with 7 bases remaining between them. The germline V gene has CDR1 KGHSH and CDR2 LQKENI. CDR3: CASSPNRNTEAFF. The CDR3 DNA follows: TGTGCCAGCTCACCCAACAGAAACACTGAAGCTTTCTTT.

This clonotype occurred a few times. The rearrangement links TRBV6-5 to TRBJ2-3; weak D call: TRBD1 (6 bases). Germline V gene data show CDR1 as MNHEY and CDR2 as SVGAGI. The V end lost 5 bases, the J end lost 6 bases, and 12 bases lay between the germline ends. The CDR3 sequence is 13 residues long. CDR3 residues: CASSMGAKDTQYF. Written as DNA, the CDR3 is TGTGCCAGCAGTATGGGGGCGAAGGATACGCAGTATTTT.

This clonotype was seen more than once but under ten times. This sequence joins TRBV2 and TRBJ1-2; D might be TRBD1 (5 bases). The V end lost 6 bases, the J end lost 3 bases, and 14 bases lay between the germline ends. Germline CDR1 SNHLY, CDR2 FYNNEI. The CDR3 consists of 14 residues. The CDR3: CASRKVRVDYGYTF. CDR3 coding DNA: TGTGCCAGCAGAAAAGTCAGGGTTGACTATGGCTACACCTTC.

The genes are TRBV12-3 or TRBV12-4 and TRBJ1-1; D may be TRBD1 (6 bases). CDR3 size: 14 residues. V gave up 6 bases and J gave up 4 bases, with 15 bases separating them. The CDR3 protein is CASRTRGGGTEAFF. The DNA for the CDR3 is TGTGCCAGCAGGACCAGGGGTGGCGGCACTGAAGCTTTCTTT.

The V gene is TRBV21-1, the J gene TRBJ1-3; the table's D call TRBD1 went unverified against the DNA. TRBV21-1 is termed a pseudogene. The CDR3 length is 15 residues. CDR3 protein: CASSRDRETGNTIYF. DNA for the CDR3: TGTGCCAGCAGTCGCGACAGGGAGACTGGAAACACCATATATTTT.

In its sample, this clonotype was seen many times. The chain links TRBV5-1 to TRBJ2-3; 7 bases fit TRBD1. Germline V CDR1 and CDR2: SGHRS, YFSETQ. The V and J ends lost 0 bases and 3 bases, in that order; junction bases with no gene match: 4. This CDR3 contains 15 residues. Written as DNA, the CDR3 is TGCGCCAGCAGCTTGGTCGGCAGGGGGACAGATACGCAGTATTTT. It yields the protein CASSLVGRGTDTQYF.

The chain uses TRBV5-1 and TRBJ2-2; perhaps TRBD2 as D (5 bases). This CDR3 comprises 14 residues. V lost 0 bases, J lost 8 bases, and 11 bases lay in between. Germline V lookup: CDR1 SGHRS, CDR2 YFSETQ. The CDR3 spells CASSLDAGPGELFF. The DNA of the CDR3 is TGCGCCAGCAGCTTGGATGCGGGCCCGGGGGAGCTGTTTTTT.

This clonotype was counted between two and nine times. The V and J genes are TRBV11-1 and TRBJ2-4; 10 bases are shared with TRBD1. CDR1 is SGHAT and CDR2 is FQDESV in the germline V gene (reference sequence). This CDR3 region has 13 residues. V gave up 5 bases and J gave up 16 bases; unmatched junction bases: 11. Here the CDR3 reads CASSDMTGTGAYF. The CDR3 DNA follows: TGTGCCAGCAGCGATATGACCGGGACAGGGGCATACTTC.

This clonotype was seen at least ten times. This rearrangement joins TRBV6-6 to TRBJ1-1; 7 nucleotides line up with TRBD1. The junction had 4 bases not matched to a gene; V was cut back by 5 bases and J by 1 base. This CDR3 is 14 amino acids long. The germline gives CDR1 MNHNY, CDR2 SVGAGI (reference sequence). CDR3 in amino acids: CASSARTGNTEAFF. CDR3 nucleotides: TGTGCCAGCAGTGCCCGGACAGGGAACACTGAAGCTTTCTTT.